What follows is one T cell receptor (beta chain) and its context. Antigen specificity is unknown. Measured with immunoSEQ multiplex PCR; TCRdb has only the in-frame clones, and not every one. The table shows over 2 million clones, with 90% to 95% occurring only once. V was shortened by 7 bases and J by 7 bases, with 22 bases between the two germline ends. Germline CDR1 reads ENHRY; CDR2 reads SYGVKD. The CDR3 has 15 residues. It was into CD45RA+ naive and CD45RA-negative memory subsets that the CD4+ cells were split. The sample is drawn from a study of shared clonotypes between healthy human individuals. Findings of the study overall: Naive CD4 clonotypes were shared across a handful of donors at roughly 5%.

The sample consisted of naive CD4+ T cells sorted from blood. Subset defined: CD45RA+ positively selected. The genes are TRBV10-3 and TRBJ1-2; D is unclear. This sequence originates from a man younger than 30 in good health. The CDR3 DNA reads TGTGCCATCACCTCCGATGTAGCGGGGAAGGGTGGCTACACCTTC. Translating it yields CAITSDVAGKGGYTF.